This TCR beta chain was sequenced during a study of blood T cell repertoires in COVID-19. Across the whole study: The samples span acute and convalescent COVID-19 from the United States, Italy and Spain.

The method was immunoSEQ multiplex PCR; TCRdb's version includes in-frame clones alone and lacks a portion of them. Found here are 120,000 to 150,000 clones, around 80% of them singletons; the top ten hold approximately 1.6%. Trimming took off 6 bases at V and 0 bases at J, with 8 bases between the two ends. This CDR3 contains 13 residues. The TCR comes from a woman younger than 30 who had been exposed to COVID-19. The sequenced sample was PBMCs or T cells enriched from blood (not recorded which). The chain uses TRBV12-3 or TRBV12-4 and TRBJ1-1; D remains unclear. CDR3 protein: CASRSQVNTEAFF. DNA of the CDR3: TGTGCCAGCAGGAGTCAGGTGAACACTGAAGCTTTCTTT.